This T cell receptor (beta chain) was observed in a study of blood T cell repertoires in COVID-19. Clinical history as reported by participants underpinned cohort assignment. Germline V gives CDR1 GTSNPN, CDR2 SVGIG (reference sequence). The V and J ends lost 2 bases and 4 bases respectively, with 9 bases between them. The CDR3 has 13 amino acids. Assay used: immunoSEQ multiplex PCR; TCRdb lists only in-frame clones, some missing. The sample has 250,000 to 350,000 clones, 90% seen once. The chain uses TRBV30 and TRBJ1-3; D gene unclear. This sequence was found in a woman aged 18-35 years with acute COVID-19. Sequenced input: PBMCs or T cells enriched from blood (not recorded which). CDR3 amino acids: CAWSSQPGNTIYF. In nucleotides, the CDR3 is TGTGCCTGGAGTTCACAGCCAGGAAACACCATATATTTT.